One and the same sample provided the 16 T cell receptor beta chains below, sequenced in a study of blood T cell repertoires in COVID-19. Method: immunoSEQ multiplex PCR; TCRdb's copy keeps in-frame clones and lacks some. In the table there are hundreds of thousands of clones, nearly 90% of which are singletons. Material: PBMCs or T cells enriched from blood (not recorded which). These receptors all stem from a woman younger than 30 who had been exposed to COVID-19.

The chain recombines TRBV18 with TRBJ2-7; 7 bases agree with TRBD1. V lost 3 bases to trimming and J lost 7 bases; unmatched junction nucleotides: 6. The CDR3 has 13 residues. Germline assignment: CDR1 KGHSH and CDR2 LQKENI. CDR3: CASSPGQVEEQYF. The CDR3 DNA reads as TGTGCCAGCTCACCTGGACAGGTGGAAGAGCAGTACTTC.

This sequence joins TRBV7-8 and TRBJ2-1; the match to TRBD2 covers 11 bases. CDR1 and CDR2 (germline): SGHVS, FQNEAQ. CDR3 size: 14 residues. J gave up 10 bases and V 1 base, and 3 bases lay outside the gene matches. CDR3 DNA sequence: TGTGCCAGCAGCTTAGAATCTAGCGGGGGGGAGCAGTTCTTC. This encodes CASSLESSGGEQFF.

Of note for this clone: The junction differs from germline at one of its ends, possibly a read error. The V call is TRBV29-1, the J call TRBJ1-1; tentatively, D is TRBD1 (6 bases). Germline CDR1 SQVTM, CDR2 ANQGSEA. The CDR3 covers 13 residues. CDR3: CSVEDTGSTEAFF. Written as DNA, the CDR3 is TGCAGCGTCGAAGACACAGGGTCCACTGAAGCTTTCTTT.

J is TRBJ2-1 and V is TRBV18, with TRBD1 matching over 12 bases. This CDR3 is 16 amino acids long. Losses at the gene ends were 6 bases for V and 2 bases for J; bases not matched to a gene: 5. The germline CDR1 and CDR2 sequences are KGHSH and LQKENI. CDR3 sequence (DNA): TGTGCCAGCTCTCACGGGACAGGGGGCGCCTACAATGAGCAGTTCTTC. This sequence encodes CASSHGTGGAYNEQFF. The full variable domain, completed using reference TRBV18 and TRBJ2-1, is NAGVMQNPRHLVRRRGQEARLRCSPMKGHSHVYWYRQLPEEGLKFMVYLQKENIIDESGMPKERFSAEFPKEGPSILRIQQVVRGDSAAYFCASSHGTGGAYNEQFFGPGTRLTVL.

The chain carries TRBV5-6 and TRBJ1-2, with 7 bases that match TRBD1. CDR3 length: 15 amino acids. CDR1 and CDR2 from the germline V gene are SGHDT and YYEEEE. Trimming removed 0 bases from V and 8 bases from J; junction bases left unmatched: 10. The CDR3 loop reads CASSLAPGQTSGYTF. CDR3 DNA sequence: TGTGCCAGCAGCTTGGCCCCGGGACAGACATCGGGCTACACCTTC.

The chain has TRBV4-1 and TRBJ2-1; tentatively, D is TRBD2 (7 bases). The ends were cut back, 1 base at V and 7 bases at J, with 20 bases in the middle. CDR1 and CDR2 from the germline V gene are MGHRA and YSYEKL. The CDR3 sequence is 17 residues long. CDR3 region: CASSQGLNGGPGNEQFF. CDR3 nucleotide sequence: TGCGCCAGCAGCCAAGGTTTAAACGGGGGGCCGGGAAATGAGCAGTTCTTC.

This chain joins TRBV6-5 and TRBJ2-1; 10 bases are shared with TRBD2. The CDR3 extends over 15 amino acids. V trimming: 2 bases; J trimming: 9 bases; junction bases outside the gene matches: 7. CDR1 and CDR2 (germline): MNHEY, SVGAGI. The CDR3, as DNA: TGTGCCAGCAGTTACGGCCTAGCGGGGGTAATTGAGCAGTTCTTC. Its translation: CASSYGLAGVIEQFF.

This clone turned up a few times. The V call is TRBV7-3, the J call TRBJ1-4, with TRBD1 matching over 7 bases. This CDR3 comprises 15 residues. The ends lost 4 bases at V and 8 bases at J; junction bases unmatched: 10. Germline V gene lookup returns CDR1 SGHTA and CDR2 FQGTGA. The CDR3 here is CASSSRGRLEEKLFF. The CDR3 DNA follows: TGTGCCAGCAGCTCGAGGGGGCGCTTGGAGGAAAAACTGTTTTTT.

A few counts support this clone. DNA for the CDR3: TGTGCCAGCAGCTTGGCAGGGGGGAATGAAAAACTGTTTTTT. It yields the protein CASSLAGGNEKLFF. The genes are TRBV7-2 and TRBJ1-4; 7 nucleotides line up with TRBD1. J lost 5 bases, V lost 3 bases, and 3 bases had no gene match. The CDR3 sequence is 14 residues long. Germline values: CDR1 SGHTA, CDR2 FQGNSA.

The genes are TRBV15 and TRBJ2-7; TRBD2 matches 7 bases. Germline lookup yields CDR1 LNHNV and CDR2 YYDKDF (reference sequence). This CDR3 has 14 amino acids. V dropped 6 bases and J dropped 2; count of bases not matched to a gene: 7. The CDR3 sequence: CATRNGRNTYEQYF. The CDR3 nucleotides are TGTGCCACCAGGAACGGGAGGAACACCTACGAGCAGTACTTC.

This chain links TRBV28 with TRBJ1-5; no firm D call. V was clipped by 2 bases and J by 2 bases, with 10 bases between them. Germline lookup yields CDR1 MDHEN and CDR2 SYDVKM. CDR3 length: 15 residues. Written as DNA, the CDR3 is TGTGCCAGCAGTTTAAGACTCGATGGCAATCAGCCCCAGCATTTT. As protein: CASSLRLDGNQPQHF.

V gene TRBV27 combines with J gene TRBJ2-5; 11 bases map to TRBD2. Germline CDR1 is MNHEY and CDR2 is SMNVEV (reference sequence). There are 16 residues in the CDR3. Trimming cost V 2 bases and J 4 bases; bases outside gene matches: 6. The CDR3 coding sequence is TGTGCCAGCAGTTTAATTAGCGGGGGGGCCCCAGAGACCCAGTACTTC. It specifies CASSLISGGAPETQYF.

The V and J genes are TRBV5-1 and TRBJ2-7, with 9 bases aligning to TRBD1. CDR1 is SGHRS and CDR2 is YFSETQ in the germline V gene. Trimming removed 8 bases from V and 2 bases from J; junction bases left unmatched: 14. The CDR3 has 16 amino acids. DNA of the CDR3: TGCGCCAGTTCACCGGGACAGGGAGGGGGAACCTACGAGCAGTACTTC. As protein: CASSPGQGGGTYEQYF.

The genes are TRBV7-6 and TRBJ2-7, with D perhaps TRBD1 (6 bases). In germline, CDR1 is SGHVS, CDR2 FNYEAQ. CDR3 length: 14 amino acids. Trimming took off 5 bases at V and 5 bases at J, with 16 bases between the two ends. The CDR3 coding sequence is TGTGCCAGCAGCACACCAGGGGTGGGGGACGAGCAGTACTTC. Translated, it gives CASSTPGVGDEQYF.

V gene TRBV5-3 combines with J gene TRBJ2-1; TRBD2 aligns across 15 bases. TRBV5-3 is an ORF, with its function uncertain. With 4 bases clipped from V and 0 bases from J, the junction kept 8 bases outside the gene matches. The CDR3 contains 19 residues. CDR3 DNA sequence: TGTGCCAGAAGCCGCGGGACTAGCGGGAGGCCGAGCTCCTACAATGAGCAGTTCTTC. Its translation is CARSRGTSGRPSSYNEQFF.

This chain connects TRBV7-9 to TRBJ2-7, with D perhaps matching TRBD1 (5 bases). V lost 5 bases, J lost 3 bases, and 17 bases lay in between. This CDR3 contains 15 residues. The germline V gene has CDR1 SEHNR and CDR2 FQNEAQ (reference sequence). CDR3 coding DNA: TGTGCCAGCAGCCCCCCAGGGCTAGAAGACTACGAGCAGTACTTC. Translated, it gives CASSPPGLEDYEQYF.